The 18 T cell receptor beta chains given below trace back to one sample, sequenced in a study of Graves' ophthalmopathy and Graves' hyperthyroidism. Amplification targeted the TCR beta CDR3 regions, with RNA transcripts as the source material. First-round RT-PCR relied on HTBI primers, and a second-round multiplex PCR came next. TCRdb independently ran MiXCR on the multiplex PCR reads; one entry per CDR3 protein. The sample carries roughly 300,000 distinct CDR3 sequences, roughly 15% recorded once. Sequencing was performed on peripheral blood. Source of these receptors: an adult man with Graves' ophthalmopathy.

This clonotype was detected ten times or more. This chain connects TRBV2 to TRBJ2-2; tentative D call: TRBD1 (6 bases). Germline V gene data show CDR1 as SNHLY and CDR2 as FYNNEI. The V end was cut by 7 bases, the J end by 5 bases, with 14 bases between. This CDR3 has 14 residues. CDR3 nucleotides: TGTGCCAGCATGAAGAGGGGGTCTACCGGGGAGCTGTTTTTT. Amino acids: CASMKRGSTGELFF.

This clonotype has at least ten counts. This sequence joins TRBV2 and TRBJ1-1, with 7 bases matching TRBD1. In germline, CDR1 is SNHLY, CDR2 FYNNEI. J was trimmed by 3 bases and V by 7 bases; bases with no gene match: 11. The CDR3 is made up of 15 amino acids. The CDR3 spells CASKPWDSQDTEAFF. The CDR3 DNA reads as TGTGCCAGCAAGCCTTGGGACAGCCAGGACACTGAAGCTTTCTTT.

On this clonotype itself: One end of the junction is discordant with germline, which a read error may explain. The chain joins TRBV4-2 to TRBJ2-5; D is ambiguous. The CDR3 is made up of 14 amino acids. Germline CDR1 and CDR2: LGHNA and YNFKEQ. CDR3 bases: TGTGTCAGCAGCTTAAGCGAGCGAAAAGAGACCCAGTACTTC. Protein sequence: CVSSLSERKETQYF.

This clonotype was seen at least ten times. The chain is built from TRBV11-1 and TRBJ1-2; D uncertain. Trimming removed 5 bases from V and 1 base from J, with 17 bases in between. Germline V CDR1 and CDR2: SGHAT, FQDESV (reference sequence). This CDR3 contains 16 residues. For the CDR3, the DNA is TGTGCCAGCAGCCGTGGCCCCGGGAGGTTTAACTATGGCTACACCTTC. It translates to CASSRGPGRFNYGYTF. Looking up the rest from reference TRBV11-1 and TRBJ1-2 gives the full variable domain: EAEVAQSPRYKITEKSQAVAFWCDPISGHATLYWYRQILGQGPELLVQFQDESVVDDSQLPKDRFSAERLKGVDSTLKIQPAELGDSAMYLCASSRGPGRFNYGYTFGSGTRLTVV.

This clonotype was detected many times. The chain links TRBV6-2 or TRBV6-3 to TRBJ2-7; 7 bases fit TRBD1. The CDR3 is 15 amino acids. Unmatched junction bases numbered 17, after V lost 6 bases and J lost 9 bases. Germline V gene data show CDR1 as MNHEY and CDR2 as SVGEGT. CDR3 loop: CASSLDRDSVLGQYF. CDR3 DNA: TGTGCCAGCAGCCTCGACCGGGACAGTGTTCTTGGGCAGTACTTC.

This clonotype was detected ten times or more. The V and J genes are TRBV4-2 and TRBJ2-7; 8 positions match TRBD2. V lost 0 bases and J lost 2; bases outside the gene matches: 9. The CDR3 extends over 17 amino acids. Germline V CDR1 and CDR2: LGHNA, YNFKEQ. The chain's CDR3 is CASSQEVGRSGAYEQYF. The DNA of the CDR3 is TGTGCCAGCAGCCAAGAGGTAGGGCGTAGCGGGGCCTACGAGCAGTACTTC.

This clonotype was counted at least ten times. V is TRBV10-3 and J is TRBJ2-2; 8 bases map to TRBD2. The V gene end was trimmed by 5 bases and the J gene end by 7 bases; junction bases not matched to a gene: 9. This CDR3 is built from 15 residues. Germline-derived CDR1 and CDR2 are ENHRY and SYGVKD. The CDR3 DNA follows: TGTGCCATCAGTACTATTAGCGGGGCCGTCGGGGAGCTGTTTTTT. Its translation: CAISTISGAVGELFF.

This clonotype occurred many times. This chain uses TRBV5-5 with TRBJ2-7, with D possibly matching TRBD1 (6 bases). This CDR3 comprises 15 residues. CDR1 SGHKS and CDR2 YYEKEE come from the germline V gene (reference sequence). Trimming left V 1 base short and J 2 bases short, with 13 bases between. CDR3: CASSLSEDSTYEQYF. Written as DNA, the CDR3 is TGTGCCAGCAGCTTGTCCGAGGACAGTACCTACGAGCAGTACTTC.

There are many counts of this clonotype. CDR3 region: CASSVGSGGTRGNTIYF. The CDR3 DNA reads TGTGCCAGCAGCGTAGGGTCAGGGGGGACTCGCGGAAACACCATATATTTT. The chain uses TRBV9 and TRBJ1-3; 7 bases align to TRBD1. The CDR3 is 17 amino acids. Trimming removed 0 bases from V and 4 bases from J; junction bases left unmatched: 10. CDR1 SGDLS and CDR2 YYNGEE come from the germline V gene. Full variable domain (missing parts from reference TRBV9 and TRBJ1-3): DSGVTQTPKHLITATGQRVTLRCSPRSGDLSVYWYQQSLDQGLQFLIQYYNGEERAKGNILERFSAQQFPDLHSELNLSSLELGDSALYFCASSVGSGGTRGNTIYFGEGSWLTVV.

This clonotype was detected many times. The rearrangement uses TRBV4-1 and TRBJ1-5; the D is unclear. The V and J ends lost 3 bases and 6 bases respectively, with 12 bases between them. Germline CDR1 reads MGHRA; CDR2 reads YSYEKL. CDR3 size: 14 residues. CDR3 sequence (DNA): TGCGCCAGCAGCCAGTTGATATCAGGTCAGCCCCAGCATTTT. Protein: CASSQLISGQPQHF.

Worth noting for this clonotype: The CDR3 carries no conserved terminal phenylalanine or tryptophan, so it likely arises from a read error. The chain recombines TRBV7-3 with TRBJ1-1; D unclear. The CDR3 has 13 amino acids. Per the germline V gene, CDR1 is SGHTA and CDR2 is FQGTGA. The V end lost 5 bases, the J end lost 5 bases, and 12 bases lay between the germline ends. The CDR3 spells CASSPGPGTEAFS. CDR3 DNA: TGTGCCAGCAGCCCCGGCCCGGGGACTGAAGCTTTCTCT.

The sample holds one count of this clonotype. This chain links TRBV27 with TRBJ2-2, with D perhaps TRBD2 (5 bases). The CDR3 is 14 amino acids. Trimming removed 5 bases at V and 1 base at J, with 8 bases between. CDR1 is MNHEY, CDR2 SMNVEV, per germline (reference sequence). Here the CDR3 reads CASSAGKNTGELFF. The DNA for the CDR3 is TGTGCCAGCAGTGCCGGGAAGAACACCGGGGAGCTGTTTTTT.

A remark on this clonotype: A much larger clone lies one base from this, so it may be a read error. This rearrangement joins TRBV7-2 to TRBJ2-7; no reliable D call. Germline CDR1 is SGHTA and CDR2 is FQGNSA. The CDR3 has 15 amino acids. The CDR3 nucleotides are TGTGTCAGCAGCTCAAAAGAAAGCGTGTCCTACGAGCAGTACTTC. Residues: CVSSSKESVSYEQYF. The full variable domain, in which reference TRBV7-2 and TRBJ2-7 provide the parts outside the CDR3, is GAGVSQSPSNKVTEKGKDVELRCDPISGHTALYWYRQSLGQGLEFLIYFQGNSAPDKSGLPSDRFSAERTGGSVSTLTIQRTQQEDSAVYLCVSSSKESVSYEQYFGPGTRLTVT.

This clonotype was seen repeatedly, ten times or more. The chain is built from TRBV12-3 or TRBV12-4 and TRBJ1-5, with a possible D match to TRBD1 (5 bases). The V end was cut by 6 bases, the J end by 0 bases, with 18 bases between. This CDR3 has 17 residues. CDR3 region: CASSPLSGPYSNQPQHF. Written as DNA, the CDR3 is TGTGCCAGCAGCCCCCTTTCGGGGCCCTATAGCAATCAGCCCCAGCATTTT.

This clonotype was detected ten times or more. The chain links TRBV6-2 or TRBV6-3 to TRBJ2-5; no reliable D call. Between the trimmed V and J ends, which lost 0 bases and 5 bases, there was a span of 1 base. In germline, CDR1 is MNHEY, CDR2 SVGEGT. The CDR3 has 11 amino acids. The CDR3 reads CASSYSETQYF. The CDR3 bases are TGTGCCAGCAGTTACTCGGAGACCCAGTACTTC.

The chain joins TRBV6-1 to TRBJ1-2; unclear D gene. V was trimmed by 7 bases and J by 5 bases, leaving 14 bases between them. This CDR3 comprises 13 residues. The V gene's germline CDR1 is MNHNS and CDR2 SASEGT. CDR3 amino acids: CASTGIGPYGYTF. The CDR3 DNA reads TGTGCCAGCACAGGAATCGGACCTTATGGCTACACCTTC.

The rearrangement uses TRBV29-1 and TRBJ2-5, with D unresolved. V was cut by 2 bases and J by 4 bases, with 11 bases left in between. CDR3 length: 13 amino acids. Germline V gives CDR1 SQVTM, CDR2 ANQGSEA. The CDR3 sequence is CSVETRQSETQYF. The CDR3 DNA follows: TGCAGCGTTGAAACGCGGCAATCAGAGACCCAGTACTTC. The entire variable domain, with the rest obtained from reference TRBV29-1 and TRBJ2-5, is as follows: SAVISQKPSRDICQRGTSLTIQCQVDSQVTMMFWYRQQPGQSLTLIATANQGSEATYESGFVIDKFPISRPNLTFSTLTVSNMSPEDSSIYLCSVETRQSETQYFGPGTRLLVL.

J is TRBJ2-1 and V is TRBV18, with 7 positions matching TRBD2. The CDR3 loop spans 18 amino acids. The germline CDR1 and CDR2 sequences are KGHSH and LQKENI. V lost 3 bases to trimming and J lost 0 bases; unmatched junction nucleotides: 11. The CDR3 sequence: CASSPPLAITSSYNEQFF. CDR3 in DNA: TGTGCCAGCTCACCTCCACTAGCGATTACTAGCTCCTACAATGAGCAGTTCTTC.